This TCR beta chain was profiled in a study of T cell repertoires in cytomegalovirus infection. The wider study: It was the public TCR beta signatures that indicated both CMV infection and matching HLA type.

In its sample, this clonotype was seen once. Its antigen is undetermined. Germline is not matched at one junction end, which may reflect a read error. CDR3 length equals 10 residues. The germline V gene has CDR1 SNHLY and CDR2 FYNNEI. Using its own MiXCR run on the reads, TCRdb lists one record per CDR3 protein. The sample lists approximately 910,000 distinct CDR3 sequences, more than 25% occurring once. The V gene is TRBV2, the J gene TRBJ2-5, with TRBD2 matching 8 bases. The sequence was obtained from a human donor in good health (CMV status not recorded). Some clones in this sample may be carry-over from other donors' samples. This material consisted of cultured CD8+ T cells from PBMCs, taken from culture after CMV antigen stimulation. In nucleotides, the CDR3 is TGTGCCAGCAGGGGACTAGTTAGTCGCTTC. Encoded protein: CASRGLVSRF.